This T cell receptor (beta chain) was obtained from a study of radiotherapy plus CTLA-4 blockade in lung cancer. General observations from the study: Strongest reported response predictors: early blood clone changes and post-radiation interferon-beta. Blood saw expansion of tumor-derived TCR clones after radiotherapy plus ipilimumab.

The V end lost 0 bases, the J end lost 7 bases, and 10 bases lay between the germline ends. This CDR3 is 14 amino acids long. Germline CDR1 is SGHTA and CDR2 is FQGNSA. Profiled with immunoSEQ multiplex PCR; TCRdb holds only in-frame clones, not every one. This sample has about 59,000 clones, with approximately 70% found just once. Details on this clone: What it binds is not known.

The gene calls are TRBV7-2 and TRBJ1-5; maybe TRBD1 (5 bases). Specimen: peripheral blood, collected from a patient treated with radiotherapy plus ipilimumab. The TCR originated in a human donor with non-small cell lung cancer whose response to radiotherapy plus ipilimumab could not be evaluated. CDR3 sequence: CASSLAGGEQPQHF. The CDR3 coding sequence is TGTGCCAGCAGCTTAGCGGGAGGGGAACAGCCCCAGCATTTT.